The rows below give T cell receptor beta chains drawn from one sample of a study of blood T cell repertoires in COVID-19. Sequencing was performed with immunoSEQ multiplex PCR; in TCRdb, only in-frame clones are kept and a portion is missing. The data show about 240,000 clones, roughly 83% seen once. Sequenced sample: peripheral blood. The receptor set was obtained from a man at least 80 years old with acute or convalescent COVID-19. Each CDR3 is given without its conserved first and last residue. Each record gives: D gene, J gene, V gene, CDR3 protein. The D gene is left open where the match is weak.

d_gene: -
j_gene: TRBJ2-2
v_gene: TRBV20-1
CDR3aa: SARSAGELF

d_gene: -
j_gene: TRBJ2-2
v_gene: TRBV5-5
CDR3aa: ASRLTTGWVTGELF

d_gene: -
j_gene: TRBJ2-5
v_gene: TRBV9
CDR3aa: ASSVTGIGMETQY

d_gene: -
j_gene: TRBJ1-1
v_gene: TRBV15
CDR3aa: ATSRAKGDNTEAF

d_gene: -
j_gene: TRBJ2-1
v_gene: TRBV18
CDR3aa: ASSPDSSTYNEQF

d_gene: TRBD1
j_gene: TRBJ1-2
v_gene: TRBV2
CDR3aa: ASSVLTGSYGYT

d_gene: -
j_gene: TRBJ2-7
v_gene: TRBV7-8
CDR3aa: ASSPQGKYEQY

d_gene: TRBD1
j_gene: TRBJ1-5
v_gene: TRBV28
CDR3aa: ASSRSGTGSKNQPQH

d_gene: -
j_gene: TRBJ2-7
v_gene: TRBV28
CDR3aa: ASSPPTLEQY

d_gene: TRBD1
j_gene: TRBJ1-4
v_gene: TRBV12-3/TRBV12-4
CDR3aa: ASRTGGREKLF

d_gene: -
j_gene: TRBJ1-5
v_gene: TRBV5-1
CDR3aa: ASSPDSSNQPQH

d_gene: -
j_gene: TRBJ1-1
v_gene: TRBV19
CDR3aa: ASSTTSQANTEAF

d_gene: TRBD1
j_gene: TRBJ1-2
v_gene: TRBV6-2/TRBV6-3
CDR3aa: ASSLTASGGRVYGYT

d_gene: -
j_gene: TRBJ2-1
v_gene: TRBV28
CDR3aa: ASSFVRGSYNEQF

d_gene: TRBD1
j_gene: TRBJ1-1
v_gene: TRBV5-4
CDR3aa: ASSWGQSGTEAF

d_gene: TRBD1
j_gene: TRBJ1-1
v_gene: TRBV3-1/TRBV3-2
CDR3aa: ASSRDRFAEAF

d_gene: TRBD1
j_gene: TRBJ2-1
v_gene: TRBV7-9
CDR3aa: ASSETGQEYNEQF

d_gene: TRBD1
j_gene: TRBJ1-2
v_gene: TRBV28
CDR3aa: ASSLGTVQYGHT

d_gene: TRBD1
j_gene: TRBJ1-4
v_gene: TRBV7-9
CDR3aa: ASSLGQGNEKLF

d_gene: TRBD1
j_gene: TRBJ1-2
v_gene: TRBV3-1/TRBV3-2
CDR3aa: ASSIGTGSSGYGYT

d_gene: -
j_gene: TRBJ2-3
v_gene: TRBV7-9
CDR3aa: ASSKTEGSTDTQY

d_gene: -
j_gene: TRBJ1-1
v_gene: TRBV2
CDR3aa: ASRGGQWTEAF

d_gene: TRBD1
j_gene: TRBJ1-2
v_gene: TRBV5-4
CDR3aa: ASREGNRGALGYT

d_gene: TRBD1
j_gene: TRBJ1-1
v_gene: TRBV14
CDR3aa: ASSQERGQVNTEAF

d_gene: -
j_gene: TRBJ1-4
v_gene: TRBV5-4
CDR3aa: ASSLGGGLANEKLF

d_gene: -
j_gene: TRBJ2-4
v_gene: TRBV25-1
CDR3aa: ASSETGAKNIQY

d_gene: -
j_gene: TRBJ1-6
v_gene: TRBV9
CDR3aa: ASSVTVQASINSPLH

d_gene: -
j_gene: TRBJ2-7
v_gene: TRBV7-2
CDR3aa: ASSFQTGSSYEQY

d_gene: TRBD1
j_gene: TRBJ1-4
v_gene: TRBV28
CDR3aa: ASSLETGLGEKLF

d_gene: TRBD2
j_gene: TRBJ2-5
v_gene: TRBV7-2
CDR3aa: ASSLEGGGRETQY

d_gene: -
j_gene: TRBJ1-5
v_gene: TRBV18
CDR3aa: ASSLDRNNQPQH

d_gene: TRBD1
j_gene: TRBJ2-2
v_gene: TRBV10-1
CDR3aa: ARHRGDPNTGELF

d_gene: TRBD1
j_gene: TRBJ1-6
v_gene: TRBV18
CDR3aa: ASSGTAEPYNSPLH

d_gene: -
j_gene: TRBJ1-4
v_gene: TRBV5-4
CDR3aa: ASTSAGPATNEKLF

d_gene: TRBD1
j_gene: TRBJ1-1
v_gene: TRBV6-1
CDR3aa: ASSEDDRAAV

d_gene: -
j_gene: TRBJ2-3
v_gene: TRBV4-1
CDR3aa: ASSQEQTDTQY

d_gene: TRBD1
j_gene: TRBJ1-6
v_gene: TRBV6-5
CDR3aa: ASSLQTGSGSPLH

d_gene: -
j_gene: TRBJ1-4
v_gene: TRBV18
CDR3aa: ASSPQLTANMKKLF

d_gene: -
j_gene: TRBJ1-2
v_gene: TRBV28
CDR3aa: ASAGQGHGYT

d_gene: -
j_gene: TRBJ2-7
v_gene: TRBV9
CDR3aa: ASSVEGDYEQY

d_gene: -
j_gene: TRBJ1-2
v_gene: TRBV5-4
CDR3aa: ASSITPGTHYGYT

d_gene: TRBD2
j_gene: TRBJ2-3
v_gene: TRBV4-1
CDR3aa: ASSPGLAGEFDTQY

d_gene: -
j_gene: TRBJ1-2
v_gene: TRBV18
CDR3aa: ASSSDSLYGYT

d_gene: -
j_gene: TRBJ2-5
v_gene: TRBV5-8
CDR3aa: ASSSGHRSEETQY

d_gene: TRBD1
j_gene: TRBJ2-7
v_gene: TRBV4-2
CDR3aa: ASSPNRGSPYEQY

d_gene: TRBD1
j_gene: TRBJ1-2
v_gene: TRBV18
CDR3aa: ASSLQTGTTNYGYT

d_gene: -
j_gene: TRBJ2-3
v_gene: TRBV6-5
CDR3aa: ASREGSLYTDTQY

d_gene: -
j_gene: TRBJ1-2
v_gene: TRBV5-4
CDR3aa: ASSLPPGRGYGYT

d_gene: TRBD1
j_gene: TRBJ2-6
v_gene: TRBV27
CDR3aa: ASSPTGGLSGANVLT

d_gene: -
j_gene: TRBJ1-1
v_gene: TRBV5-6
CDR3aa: ASSLAPLNTEAF

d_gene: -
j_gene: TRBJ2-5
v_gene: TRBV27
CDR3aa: ASSLSRGREQTQY

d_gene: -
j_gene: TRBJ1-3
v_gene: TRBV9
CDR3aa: ASSDASSGNTIY

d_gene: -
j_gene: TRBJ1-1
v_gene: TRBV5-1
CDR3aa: ASSLRVLGGMNTEAF

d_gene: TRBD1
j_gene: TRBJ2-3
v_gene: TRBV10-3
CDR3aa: AISDPGGATDTQY

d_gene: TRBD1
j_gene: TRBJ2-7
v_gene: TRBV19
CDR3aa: ASSTTGDSSYEQY